This T cell receptor beta chain was identified in a study of blood T cell repertoires in COVID-19. About the study: The cDNA or gDNA used as material had been derived from T cells, B-cell-depleted T cells, or PBMCs.

As originally analysed: Amplification from reference gene primers served as the basis for estimated nucleated cell counts. Libraries were prepared by immunoSEQ multiplex PCR; TCRdb keeps only in-frame clonotypes and omits some of them. That table supplies the V and J calls and clone size; D and trimming were determined from the DNA. The table lists some 120,000 clones, roughly four fifths of them singletons, with 7.9% in the top ten. The sequenced material came from peripheral blood. This TCR was recovered from a man between 65 and 80 years old with acute or convalescent COVID-19.

The CDR3 region has the DNA TGTGCCAGCACCCCGACTGGACTAGCGAAGTACAATGAGCAGTTCTTC. Translation gives CASTPTGLAKYNEQFF. The chain recombines TRBV28 with TRBJ2-1, with 9 bases fitting TRBD2. Germline loops: CDR1 MDHEN, CDR2 SYDVKM. J gave up 4 bases and V 7 bases, and 11 bases lay outside the gene matches. The CDR3 is 16 residues long.